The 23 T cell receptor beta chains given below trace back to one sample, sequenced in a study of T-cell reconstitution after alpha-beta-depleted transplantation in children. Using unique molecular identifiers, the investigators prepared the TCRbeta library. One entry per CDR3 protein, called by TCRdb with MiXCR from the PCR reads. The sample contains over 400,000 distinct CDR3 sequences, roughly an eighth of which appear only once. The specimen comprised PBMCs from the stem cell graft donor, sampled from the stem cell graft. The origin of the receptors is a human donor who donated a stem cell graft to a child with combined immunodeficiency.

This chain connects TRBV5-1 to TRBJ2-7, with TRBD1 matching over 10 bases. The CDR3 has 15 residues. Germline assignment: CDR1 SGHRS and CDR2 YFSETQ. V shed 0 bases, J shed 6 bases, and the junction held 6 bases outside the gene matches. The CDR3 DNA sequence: TGCGCCAGCAGCTTGGTTCCCGGGACAGGGGCCGAGCAGTACTTC. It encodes CASSLVPGTGAEQYF.

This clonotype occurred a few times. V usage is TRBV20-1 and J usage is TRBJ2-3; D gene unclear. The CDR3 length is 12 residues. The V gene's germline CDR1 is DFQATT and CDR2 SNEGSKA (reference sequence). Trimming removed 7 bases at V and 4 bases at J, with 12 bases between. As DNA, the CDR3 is TGCAGTGGGTTCGGATCCTCAGATACGCAGTATTTT. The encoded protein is CSGFGSSDTQYF.

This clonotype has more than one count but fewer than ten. As DNA, the CDR3 is TGTGCCACCAGCAGCCTAGCGGGAGGGCCGTTCAGGTCCTACGAGCAGTACTTC. It specifies CATSSLAGGPFRSYEQYF. The V call is TRBV15, the J call TRBJ2-7; 12 nucleotides align to TRBD2. The CDR3 has 18 residues. Germline CDR1 reads LNHNV; CDR2 reads YYDKDF (reference sequence). V shed 3 bases, J shed 1 base, and the junction held 10 bases outside the gene matches.

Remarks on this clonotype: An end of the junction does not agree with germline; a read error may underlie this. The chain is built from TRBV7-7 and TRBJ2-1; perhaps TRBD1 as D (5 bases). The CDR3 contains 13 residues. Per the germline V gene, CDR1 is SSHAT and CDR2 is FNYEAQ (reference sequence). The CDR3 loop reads CASSLTDSGEQFF. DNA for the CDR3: TGTGCTAGCAGCTTAACAGACAGTGGTGAGCAGTTCTTC.

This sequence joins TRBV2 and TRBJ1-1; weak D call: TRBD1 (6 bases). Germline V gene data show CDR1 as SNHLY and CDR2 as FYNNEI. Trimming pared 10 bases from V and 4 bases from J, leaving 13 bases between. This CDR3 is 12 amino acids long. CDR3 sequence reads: CAIEGVGTEAFF. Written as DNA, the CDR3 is TGTGCCATCGAGGGGGTCGGCACTGAAGCTTTCTTT.

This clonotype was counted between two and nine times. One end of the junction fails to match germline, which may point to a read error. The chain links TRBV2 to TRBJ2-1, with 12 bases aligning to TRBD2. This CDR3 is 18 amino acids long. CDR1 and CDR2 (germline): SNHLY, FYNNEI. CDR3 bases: TGTACCAGCAGTCCTCCGCCTAGCGGGAGGGCAACCTACAATGAGCAGTTCTTC. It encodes CTSSPPPSGRATYNEQFF.

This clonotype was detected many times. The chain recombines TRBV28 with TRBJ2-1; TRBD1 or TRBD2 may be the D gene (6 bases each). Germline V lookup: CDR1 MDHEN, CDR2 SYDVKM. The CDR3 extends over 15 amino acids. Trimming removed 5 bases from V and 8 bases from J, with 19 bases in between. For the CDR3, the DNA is TGTGCCAGCAGTGAGATGGGGGGCCGCCCCCATGAGCAGTTCTTC. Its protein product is CASSEMGGRPHEQFF.

The CDR3 here is CSVQESYEQYF. The CDR3 region has the DNA TGCAGCGTTCAGGAATCATACGAGCAGTACTTC. This sequence joins TRBV29-1 and TRBJ2-7; D not certain. Germline lookup yields CDR1 SQVTM and CDR2 ANQGSEA. The CDR3 consists of 11 residues. Deletions cut 5 bases from V and 4 bases from J, with 9 bases between.

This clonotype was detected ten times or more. CDR3 loop: CASSSGRPSYNEQFF. DNA for the CDR3: TGTGCCAGCAGCTCGGGACGTCCCTCCTACAATGAGCAGTTCTTC. The chain carries TRBV7-9 and TRBJ2-1; either TRBD1 or TRBD2 may fit D (5 bases each). The CDR3 is 15 amino acids. Germline CDR1 SEHNR, CDR2 FQNEAQ (reference sequence). V shed 4 bases and J shed 0 bases, with 10 bases lying between them.

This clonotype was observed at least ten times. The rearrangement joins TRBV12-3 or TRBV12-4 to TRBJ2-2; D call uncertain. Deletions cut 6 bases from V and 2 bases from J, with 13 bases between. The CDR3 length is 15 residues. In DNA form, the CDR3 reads TGTGCCAGCAGACGACCAACTCTTAACACCGGGGAGCTGTTTTTT. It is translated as CASRRPTLNTGELFF.

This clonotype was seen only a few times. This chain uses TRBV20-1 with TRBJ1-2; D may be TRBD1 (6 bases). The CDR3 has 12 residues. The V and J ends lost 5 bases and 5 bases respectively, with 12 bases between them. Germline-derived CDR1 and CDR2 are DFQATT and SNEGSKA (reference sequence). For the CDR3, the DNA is TGCAGTGCTCCGGACAGACTGTATGGCTACACCTTC. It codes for CSAPDRLYGYTF.

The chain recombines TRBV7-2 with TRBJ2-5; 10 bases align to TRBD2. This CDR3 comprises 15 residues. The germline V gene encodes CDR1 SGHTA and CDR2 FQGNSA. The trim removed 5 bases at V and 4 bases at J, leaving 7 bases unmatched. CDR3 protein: CASSVSGRAGETQYF. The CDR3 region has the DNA TGTGCCAGCAGCGTGAGCGGGAGGGCCGGAGAGACCCAGTACTTC. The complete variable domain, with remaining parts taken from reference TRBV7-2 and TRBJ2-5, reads GAGVSQSPSNKVTEKGKDVELRCDPISGHTALYWYRQSLGQGLEFLIYFQGNSAPDKSGLPSDRFSAERTGGSVSTLTIQRTQQEDSAVYLCASSVSGRAGETQYFGPGTRLLVL.

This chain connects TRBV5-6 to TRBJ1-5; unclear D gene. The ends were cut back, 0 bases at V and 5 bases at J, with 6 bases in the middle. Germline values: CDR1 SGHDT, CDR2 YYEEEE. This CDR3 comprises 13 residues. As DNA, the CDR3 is TGTGCCAGCAGCTTGGGAGCCGATCAGCCCCAGCATTTT. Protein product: CASSLGADQPQHF.

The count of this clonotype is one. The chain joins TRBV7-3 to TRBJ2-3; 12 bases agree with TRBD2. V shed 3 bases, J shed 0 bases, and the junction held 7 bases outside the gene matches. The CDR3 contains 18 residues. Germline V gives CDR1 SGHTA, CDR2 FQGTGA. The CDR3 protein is CASSFLAGGFSSTDTQYF. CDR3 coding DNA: TGTGCCAGCAGCTTTCTAGCGGGAGGGTTCTCTAGCACAGATACGCAGTATTTT.

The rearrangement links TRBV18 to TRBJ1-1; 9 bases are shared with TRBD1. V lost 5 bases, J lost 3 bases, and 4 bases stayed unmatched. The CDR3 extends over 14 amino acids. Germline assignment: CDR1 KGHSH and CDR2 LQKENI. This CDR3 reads CASSAQGADTEAFF. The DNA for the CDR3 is TGTGCCAGCTCAGCACAGGGGGCGGACACTGAAGCTTTCTTT. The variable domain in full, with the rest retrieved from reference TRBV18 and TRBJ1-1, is NAGVMQNPRHLVRRRGQEARLRCSPMKGHSHVYWYRQLPEEGLKFMVYLQKENIIDESGMPKERFSAEFPKEGPSILRIQQVVRGDSAAYFCASSAQGADTEAFFGQGTRLTVV.

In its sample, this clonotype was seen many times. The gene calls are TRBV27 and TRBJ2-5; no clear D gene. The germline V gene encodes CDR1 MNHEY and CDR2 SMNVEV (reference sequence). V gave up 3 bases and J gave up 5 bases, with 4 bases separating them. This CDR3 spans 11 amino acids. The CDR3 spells CASSFAETQYF. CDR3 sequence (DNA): TGTGCCAGCAGTTTTGCGGAGACCCAGTACTTC.

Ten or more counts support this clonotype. The CDR3 region has the DNA TGCAGTGCTAGAGATCCAGCGACGAACAATGAGCAGTTCTTC. Translating it yields CSARDPATNNEQFF. This rearrangement joins TRBV20-1 to TRBJ2-1, with D hard to call. This CDR3 contains 14 residues. Per germline, CDR1 DFQATT and CDR2 SNEGSKA (reference sequence). Trimming removed 0 bases from V and 5 bases from J, with 11 bases in between.

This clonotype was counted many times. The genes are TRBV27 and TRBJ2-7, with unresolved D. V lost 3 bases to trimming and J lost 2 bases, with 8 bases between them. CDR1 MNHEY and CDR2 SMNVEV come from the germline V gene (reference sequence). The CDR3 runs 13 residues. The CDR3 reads CASSFIPPYEQYF. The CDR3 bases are TGTGCCAGCAGTTTTATCCCTCCCTACGAGCAGTACTTC.

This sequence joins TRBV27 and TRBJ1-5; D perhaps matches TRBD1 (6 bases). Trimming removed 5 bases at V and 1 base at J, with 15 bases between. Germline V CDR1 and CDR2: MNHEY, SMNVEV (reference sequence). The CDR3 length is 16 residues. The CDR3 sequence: CASSLTGTLSNQPQHF. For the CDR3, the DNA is TGTGCCAGCAGTCTGACCGGGACATTGAGCAATCAGCCCCAGCATTTT.

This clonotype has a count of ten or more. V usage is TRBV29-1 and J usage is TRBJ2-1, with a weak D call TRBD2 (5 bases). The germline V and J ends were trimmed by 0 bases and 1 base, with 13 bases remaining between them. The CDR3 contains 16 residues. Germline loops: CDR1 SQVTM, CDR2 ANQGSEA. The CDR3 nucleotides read TGCAGCGTTGAAGACCCCGAGCGGCAATCCTACAATGAGCAGTTCTTC. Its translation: CSVEDPERQSYNEQFF.

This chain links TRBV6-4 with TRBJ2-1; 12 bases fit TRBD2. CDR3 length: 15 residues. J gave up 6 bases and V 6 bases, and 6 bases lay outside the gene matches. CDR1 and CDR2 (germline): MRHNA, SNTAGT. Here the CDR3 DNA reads TGTGCCAGCAGCGCGACTAGCGGGAGTATCAATGAGCAGTTCTTC. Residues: CASSATSGSINEQFF.

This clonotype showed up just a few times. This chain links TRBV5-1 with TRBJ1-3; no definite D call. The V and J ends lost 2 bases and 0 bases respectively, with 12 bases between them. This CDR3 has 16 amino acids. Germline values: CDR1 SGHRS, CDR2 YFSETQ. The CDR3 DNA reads TGCGCCAGCAGCTTCACCGGGGTTCGCTCTGGAAACACCATATATTTT. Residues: CASSFTGVRSGNTIYF.

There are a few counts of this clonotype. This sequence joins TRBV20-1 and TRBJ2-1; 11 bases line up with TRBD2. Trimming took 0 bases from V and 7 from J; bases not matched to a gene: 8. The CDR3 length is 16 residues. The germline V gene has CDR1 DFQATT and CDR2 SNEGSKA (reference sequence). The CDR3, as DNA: TGCAGTGCTAGAGATCCCCTAGCGGGGGGCCGTAATGAGCAGTTCTTC. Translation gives CSARDPLAGGRNEQFF.